This TCR beta chain was captured by sequencing in a study of blood T cell repertoires in COVID-19. Study background: The analysed material was cDNA or gDNA that came from T cells, B-cell-depleted T cells, or PBMCs.

Original processing methods: Amplification from reference gene primers served as the basis for estimated nucleated cell counts. TCRdb keeps only in-frame clones here, not all; method: immunoSEQ multiplex PCR. The V and J calls and clone size are taken from that table; D and trimming were inferred from the DNA. The repertoire has 50,000 to 70,000 clones, about nine tenths of them found once; the top ten carry less than 9.5%. Trimming removed 1 base from V and 6 bases from J, with 12 bases in between. CDR1 SGHAT and CDR2 FQNNGV come from the germline V gene. This CDR3 spans 14 amino acids. J is TRBJ1-1 and V is TRBV11-2, with D possibly matching TRBD1 (6 bases). The TCR sequence derives from a woman aged 80 or over with active COVID-19. Input material: peripheral blood. CDR3 sequence (DNA): TGTGCCAGCAGCTTAGGCCACAGGGTAGCTGAAGCTTTCTTT. Its protein is CASSLGHRVAEAFF.